These 19 T cell receptor beta chains share one sample of origin, sequenced in a study of T cell responses to AZD1222 COVID-19 vaccine. The method was immunoSEQ multiplex PCR; TCRdb's version includes in-frame clones alone and lacks a portion of them. In the table there are fewer than 90,000 clones, 85% to 95% of which are singletons. Sequenced here: peripheral blood, sampled 28 days after the second AZD1222 dose. Source of these receptors: an adult who received the AZD1222 COVID-19 vaccine.

The chain combines TRBV24-1 with TRBJ1-4; D is uncertain. This CDR3 spans 13 amino acids. Germline-derived CDR1 and CDR2 are KGHDR and SFDVKD. V was pared by 5 bases and J by 7 bases, with 10 bases between. The CDR3 reads CATSGQELEKLFF. CDR3 DNA: TGTGCCACCAGTGGTCAGGAACTTGAAAAACTGTTTTTT.

This chain uses TRBV11-2 with TRBJ2-1; D perhaps matches TRBD2 (5 bases). From germline, CDR1 is SGHAT and CDR2 FQNNGV. Between the trimmed V and J ends, which lost 0 bases and 6 bases, there was a span of 12 bases. This CDR3 has 15 residues. The CDR3 loop is CASSLDPAGLNEQFF. CDR3 in DNA: TGTGCCAGCAGCTTAGATCCGGCGGGCCTCAATGAGCAGTTCTTC.

The chain has TRBV6-2 or TRBV6-3 and TRBJ2-7; D is possibly TRBD2 (6 bases). Germline CDR1 and CDR2: MNHEY and SVGEGT. The V gene lost 0 bases and the J gene lost 6 bases, with 15 bases spanning the gap. CDR3 length equals 15 residues. CDR3 protein: CASSYSATRGFEQYF. The CDR3 nucleotides are TGTGCCAGCAGTTACTCCGCGACTAGGGGCTTCGAGCAGTACTTC.

The V gene is TRBV29-1, the J gene TRBJ2-1; D ambiguous. Between the trimmed V and J ends, which lost 4 bases and 5 bases, there was a span of 15 bases. Germline loops: CDR1 SQVTM, CDR2 ANQGSEA. The CDR3 loop spans 14 amino acids. The CDR3 here is CSVGKGMGNNEQFF. The CDR3 DNA is TGCAGCGTTGGTAAGGGAATGGGAAACAATGAGCAGTTCTTC.

The J gene is TRBJ2-2, the V gene TRBV28; D call uncertain. In germline, CDR1 is MDHEN, CDR2 SYDVKM. The ends were cut back, 3 bases at V and 7 bases at J, with 18 bases in the middle. This CDR3 has 16 residues. The CDR3 DNA sequence: TGTGCCAGCAGTTTGGGGTGGGGAAGAGGAAGCGGGGAGCTGTTTTTT. Translation gives CASSLGWGRGSGELFF.

The rearrangement links TRBV28 to TRBJ1-2, with a possible D match to TRBD1 (5 bases). V gave up 3 bases and J gave up 2 bases, with 10 bases separating them. CDR1 is MDHEN, CDR2 SYDVKM, per germline. The CDR3 consists of 14 residues. The DNA for the CDR3 is TGTGCCAGCAGTTTCGGGACTGAAAACTATGGCTACACCTTC. This codes for CASSFGTENYGYTF.

This clone was found once. This chain uses TRBV15 with TRBJ1-5; D is uncertain. Germline loops: CDR1 LNHNV, CDR2 YYDKDF (reference sequence). The length of the CDR3 is 13 residues. The ends were cut back, 3 bases at V and 0 bases at J, with 3 bases in the middle. The CDR3 is CATSRASNQPQHF. The DNA for the CDR3 is TGTGCCACCAGCAGGGCTAGCAATCAGCCCCAGCATTTT.

The chain couples TRBV14 to TRBJ2-1; 8 bases map to TRBD2. Germline CDR1 SGHDN, CDR2 FVKESK. J was trimmed by 13 bases and V by 3 bases; bases with no gene match: 8. The length of the CDR3 is 13 residues. DNA for the CDR3: TGTGCCAGCAGCCATCGCCTCGGGACTAGACAGTTCTTC. This sequence encodes CASSHRLGTRQFF. Looking up the rest from reference TRBV14 and TRBJ2-1 gives the full variable domain: EAGVTQFPSHSVIEKGQTVTLRCDPISGHDNLYWYRRVMGKEIKFLLHFVKESKQDESGMPNNRFLAERTGGTYSTLKVQPAELEDSGVYFCASSHRLGTRQFFGPGTRLTVL.

This CDR3 is CSVANRARITEAFF. The DNA of the CDR3 is TGCAGCGTTGCCAACAGGGCGCGAATCACTGAAGCTTTCTTT. The chain recombines TRBV29-1 with TRBJ1-1; D possibly corresponds to TRBD1 (6 bases). CDR3 length: 14 amino acids. Germline CDR1 reads SQVTM; CDR2 reads ANQGSEA. The V gene lost 4 bases and the J gene lost 4 bases, with 16 bases spanning the gap.

The rearrangement links TRBV6-2 or TRBV6-3 to TRBJ1-2; 9 bases agree with TRBD1. The V gene's germline CDR1 is MNHEY and CDR2 SVGEGT. V trimming: 4 bases; J trimming: 5 bases; junction bases outside the gene matches: 5. The CDR3 consists of 14 residues. CDR3 nucleotide sequence: TGTGCCAGCAGTTCCTCCGGGACAGGGTATGGCTACACCTTC. Translating it yields CASSSSGTGYGYTF.

J is TRBJ1-1 and V is TRBV6-5; D is perhaps TRBD1 (6 bases). CDR3 size: 15 residues. The germline V gene has CDR1 MNHEY and CDR2 SVGAGI. The V end was cut by 0 bases, the J end by 1 base, with 9 bases between. The CDR3 protein is CASSYSGAGNTEAFF. The CDR3 coding sequence is TGTGCCAGCAGTTACTCGGGGGCGGGGAACACTGAAGCTTTCTTT.

The chain carries TRBV5-1 and TRBJ1-5; weak D call: TRBD1 (5 bases). Per germline, CDR1 SGHRS and CDR2 YFSETQ. The CDR3 has 15 amino acids. V was cut by 0 bases and J by 1 base, with 8 bases left in between. DNA for the CDR3: TGCGCCAGCAGCTTGGCGTCAGGGAGCAATCAGCCCCAGCATTTT. As protein: CASSLASGSNQPQHF.

The chain joins TRBV5-1 to TRBJ2-1, with 9 positions matching TRBD1. Germline V CDR1 and CDR2: SGHRS, YFSETQ. This CDR3 region has 16 residues. Unmatched junction bases numbered 12, after V lost 4 bases and J lost 7 bases. The CDR3 DNA reads TGCGCCAGCAGCCCTGTTCGCCGGGACAGGGAGAATGAGCAGTTCTTC. It codes for CASSPVRRDRENEQFF. The whole variable domain, remainder taken from reference TRBV5-1 and TRBJ2-1, is KAGVTQTPRYLIKTRGQQVTLSCSPISGHRSVSWYQQTPGQGLQFLFEYFSETQRNKGNFPGRFSGRQFSNSRSEMNVSTLELGDSALYLCASSPVRRDRENEQFFGPGTRLTVL.

V gene TRBV2 combines with J gene TRBJ2-2; 7 bases are shared with TRBD1. V shed 5 bases, J shed 0 bases, and the junction held 9 bases outside the gene matches. The CDR3 loop spans 17 amino acids. The germline V gene has CDR1 SNHLY and CDR2 FYNNEI. CDR3 nucleotides: TGTGCCAGCAGTCAACCCAGGACAGGCCCGAACACCGGGGAGCTGTTTTTT. This encodes CASSQPRTGPNTGELFF.

This sequence joins TRBV7-6 and TRBJ1-2, with D possibly TRBD1 on 6 matching bases. Trimming removed 5 bases at V and 0 bases at J, with 13 bases between. Germline assignment: CDR1 SGHVS and CDR2 FNYEAQ. The CDR3 has 15 residues. The CDR3, as DNA: TGTGCCAGCAGCCCTCGACAGGTTGCTAACTATGGCTACACCTTC. It codes for CASSPRQVANYGYTF.

The table lists this clone with a count of one. The chain combines TRBV5-1 with TRBJ2-4, with D maybe TRBD1 (5 bases). The CDR3 is 20 amino acids. V shed 1 base and J shed 0 bases, with 23 bases lying between them. Germline CDR1 and CDR2: SGHRS and YFSETQ. The CDR3 DNA reads TGCGCCAGCAGCTTGAGGGTCCAGGGTGGTGTCCCTCTAGCCAAAAACATTCAGTACTTC. As protein: CASSLRVQGGVPLAKNIQYF.

The chain joins TRBV7-2 to TRBJ1-5; D not resolved. The CDR3 is made up of 16 amino acids. V was pared by 4 bases and J by 1 base, with 14 bases between. In germline, CDR1 is SGHTA, CDR2 FQGNSA. The CDR3 loop reads CASSSYIPDSNQPQHF. CDR3 bases: TGTGCCAGCAGCTCATATATTCCGGACAGCAATCAGCCCCAGCATTTT.

This clone was detected only a few times. V is TRBV14 and J is TRBJ2-5; no clear D. V was shortened by 4 bases and J by 0 bases, with 15 bases between the two germline ends. The CDR3 extends over 16 amino acids. Per the germline V gene, CDR1 is SGHDN and CDR2 is FVKESK. CDR3 coding DNA: TGTGCCAGCAGCCCCGCTGGGCTCTCATACCAAGAGACCCAGTACTTC. Translated, it gives CASSPAGLSYQETQYF.

The rearrangement uses TRBV9 and TRBJ1-5; tentatively, D is TRBD1 (5 bases). CDR3 length equals 14 residues. Trimming left V 4 bases short and J 2 bases short, with 10 bases between. In germline, CDR1 is SGDLS, CDR2 YYNGEE. This chain's CDR3 is CASSPTGGNQPQHF. The DNA of the CDR3 is TGTGCCAGCAGCCCCACAGGAGGCAATCAGCCCCAGCATTTT.